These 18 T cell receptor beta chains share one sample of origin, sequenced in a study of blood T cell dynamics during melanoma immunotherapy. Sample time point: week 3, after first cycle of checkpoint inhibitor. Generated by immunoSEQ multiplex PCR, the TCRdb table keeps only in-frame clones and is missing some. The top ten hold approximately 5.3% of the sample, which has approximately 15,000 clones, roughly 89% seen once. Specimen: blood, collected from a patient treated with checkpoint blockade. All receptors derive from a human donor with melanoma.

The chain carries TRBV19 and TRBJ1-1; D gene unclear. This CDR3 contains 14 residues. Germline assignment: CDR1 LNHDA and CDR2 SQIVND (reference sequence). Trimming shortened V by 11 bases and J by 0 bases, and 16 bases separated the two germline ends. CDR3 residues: CASNQNRLNTEAFF. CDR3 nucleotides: TGTGCCTCAAACCAGAACCGGCTGAACACTGAAGCTTTCTTT.

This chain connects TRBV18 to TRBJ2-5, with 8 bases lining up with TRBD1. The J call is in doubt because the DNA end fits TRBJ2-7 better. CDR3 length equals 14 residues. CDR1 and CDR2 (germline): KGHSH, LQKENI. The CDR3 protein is CASSLDREVYEQYF. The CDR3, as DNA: TGTGCCAGCTCACTGGACAGGGAGGTCTACGAGCAGTACTTC.

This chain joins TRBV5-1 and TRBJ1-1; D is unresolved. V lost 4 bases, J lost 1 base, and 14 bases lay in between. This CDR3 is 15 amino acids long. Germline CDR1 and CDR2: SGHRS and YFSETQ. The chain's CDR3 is CASSPMGAGNTEAFF. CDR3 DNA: TGCGCCAGCAGCCCTATGGGCGCGGGGAACACTGAAGCTTTCTTT.

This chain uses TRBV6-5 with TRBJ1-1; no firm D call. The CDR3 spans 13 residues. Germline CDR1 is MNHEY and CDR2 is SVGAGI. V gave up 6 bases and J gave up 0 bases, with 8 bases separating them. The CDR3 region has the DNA TGTGCCAGCAGCCGGACGGTGAACACTGAAGCTTTCTTT. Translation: CASSRTVNTEAFF.

The CDR3 bases are TGTGCCAGTAGTATCCTAGGTAGTGTTTCGGGCCAAGAGACCCAGTACTTC. Its translation is CASSILGSVSGQETQYF. The chain links TRBV19 to TRBJ2-5, with D unclear. V was trimmed by 3 bases and J by 1 base, leaving 18 bases between them. The CDR3 extends over 17 amino acids. In germline, CDR1 is LNHDA, CDR2 SQIVND (reference sequence).

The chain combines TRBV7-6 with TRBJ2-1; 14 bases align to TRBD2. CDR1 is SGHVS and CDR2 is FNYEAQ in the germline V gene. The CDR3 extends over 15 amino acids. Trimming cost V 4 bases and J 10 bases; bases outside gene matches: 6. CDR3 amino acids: CASSSTSGRAREQFF. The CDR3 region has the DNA TGTGCCAGCAGCTCGACTAGCGGGAGGGCCCGCGAGCAGTTCTTC.

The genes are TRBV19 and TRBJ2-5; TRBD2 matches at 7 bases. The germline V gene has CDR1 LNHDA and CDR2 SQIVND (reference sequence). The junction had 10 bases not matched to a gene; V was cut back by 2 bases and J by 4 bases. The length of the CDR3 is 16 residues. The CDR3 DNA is TGTGCCAGTAGTATATCTGGCGGGAGCGGCCCAGAGACCCAGTACTTC. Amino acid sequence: CASSISGGSGPETQYF.

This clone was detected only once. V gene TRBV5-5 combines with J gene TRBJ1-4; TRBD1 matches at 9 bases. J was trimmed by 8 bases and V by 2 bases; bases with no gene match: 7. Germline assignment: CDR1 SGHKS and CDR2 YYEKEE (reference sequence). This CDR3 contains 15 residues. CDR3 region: CASSFGTGYLEKLFF. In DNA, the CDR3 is TGTGCCAGCAGCTTCGGGACAGGGTATCTGGAAAAACTGTTTTTT.

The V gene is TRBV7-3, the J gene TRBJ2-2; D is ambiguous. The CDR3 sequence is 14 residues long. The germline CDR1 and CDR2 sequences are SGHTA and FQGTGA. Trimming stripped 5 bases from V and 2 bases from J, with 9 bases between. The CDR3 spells CASSPIRNTGELFF. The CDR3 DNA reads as TGTGCCAGCAGCCCAATAAGAAACACCGGGGAGCTGTTTTTT.

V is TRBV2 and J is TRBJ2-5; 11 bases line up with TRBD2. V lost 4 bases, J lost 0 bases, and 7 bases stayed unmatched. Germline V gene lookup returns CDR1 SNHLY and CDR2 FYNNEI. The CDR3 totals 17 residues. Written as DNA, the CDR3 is TGTGCCAGCAGTGGAGAGCTAGCGGGAGGAGACCAAGAGACCCAGTACTTC. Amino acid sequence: CASSGELAGGDQETQYF.

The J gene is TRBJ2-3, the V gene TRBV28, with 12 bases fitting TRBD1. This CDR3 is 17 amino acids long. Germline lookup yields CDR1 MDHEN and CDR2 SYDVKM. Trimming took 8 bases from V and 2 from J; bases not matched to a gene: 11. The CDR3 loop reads CASPPPGQGAITDTQYF. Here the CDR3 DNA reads TGTGCCAGCCCTCCTCCGGGACAGGGGGCGATCACAGATACGCAGTATTTT.

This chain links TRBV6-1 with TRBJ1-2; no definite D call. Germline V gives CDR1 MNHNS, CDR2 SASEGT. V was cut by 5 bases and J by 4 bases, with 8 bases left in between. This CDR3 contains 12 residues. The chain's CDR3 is CASSFRAYGYTF. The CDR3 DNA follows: TGTGCCAGCAGTTTTCGGGCCTATGGCTACACCTTC.

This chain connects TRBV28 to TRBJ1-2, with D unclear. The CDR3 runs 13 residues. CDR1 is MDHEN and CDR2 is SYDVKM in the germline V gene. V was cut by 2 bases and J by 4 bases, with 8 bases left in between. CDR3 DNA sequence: TGTGCCAGCAGTTTAGCAGAGATCTATGGCTACACCTTC. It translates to CASSLAEIYGYTF.

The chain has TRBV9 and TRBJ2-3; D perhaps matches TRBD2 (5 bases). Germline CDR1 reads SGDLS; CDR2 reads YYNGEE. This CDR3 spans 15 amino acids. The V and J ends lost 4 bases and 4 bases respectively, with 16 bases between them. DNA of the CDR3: TGTGCCAGCAGCCAGGATATGATAGCGTCAGATACGCAGTATTTT. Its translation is CASSQDMIASDTQYF.

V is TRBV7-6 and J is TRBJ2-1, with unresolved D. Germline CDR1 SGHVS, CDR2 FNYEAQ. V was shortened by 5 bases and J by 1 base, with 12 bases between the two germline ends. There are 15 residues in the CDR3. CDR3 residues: CASSPTARSYNEQFF. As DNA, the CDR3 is TGTGCCAGCAGCCCTACGGCGCGATCCTACAATGAGCAGTTCTTC. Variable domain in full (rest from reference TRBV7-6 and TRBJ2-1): GAGVSQSPRYKVTKRGQDVALRCDPISGHVSLYWYRQALGQGPEFLTYFNYEAQQDKSGLPNDRFSAERPEGSISTLTIQRTEQRDSAMYRCASSPTARSYNEQFFGPGTRLTVL.

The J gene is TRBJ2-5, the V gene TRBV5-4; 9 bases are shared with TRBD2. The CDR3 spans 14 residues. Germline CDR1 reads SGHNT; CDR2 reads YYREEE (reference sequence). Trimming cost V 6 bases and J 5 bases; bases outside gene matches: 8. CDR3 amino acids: CASTSGVGGETQYF. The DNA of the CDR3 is TGTGCCAGCACTAGCGGGGTTGGCGGGGAGACCCAGTACTTC.

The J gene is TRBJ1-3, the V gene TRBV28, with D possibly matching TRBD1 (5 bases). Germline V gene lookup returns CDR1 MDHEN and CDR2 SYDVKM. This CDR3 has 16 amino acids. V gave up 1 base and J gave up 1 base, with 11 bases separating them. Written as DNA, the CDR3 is TGTGCCAGCAGTTTATCCTCGACAGCGTCTGGAAACACCATATATTTT. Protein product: CASSLSSTASGNTIYF.

The CDR3 is CASSETSRVANLNNSPLHF. CDR3 sequence (DNA): TGCGCCAGCAGCGAAACGTCGAGGGTGGCCAACTTAAATAATTCACCCCTCCACTTT. The chain has TRBV4-1 and TRBJ1-6; D call uncertain. The ends were cut back, 5 bases at V and 5 bases at J, with 25 bases in the middle. CDR1 MGHRA and CDR2 YSYEKL come from the germline V gene. The CDR3 sequence is 19 residues long.